In this sample, the clone carrying this T cell receptor beta chain turned up a few times. Its cognate antigen is unknown. This sample is part of a study of T cell repertoires in cytomegalovirus infection. Study at large: Indications of both CMV infection and matching HLA type were provided by public TCR beta signatures.

CDR1 and CDR2 from the germline V gene are SGHTA and FQGNSA. The CDR3 covers 15 residues. Unmatched junction bases numbered 11, after V lost 5 bases and J lost 8 bases. TCRdb itself ran the reads through MiXCR, one entry per CDR3 protein. The sample lists about half a million distinct CDR3 sequences; around a third were seen once. The source material was cultured PBMCs, sampled from culture after CMV antigen stimulation. The source of this sequence is a human donor in good health (CMV status not recorded). Some clones in this sample may be carry-over from other donors' samples. The V gene is TRBV7-2, the J gene TRBJ2-1, with 8 bases fitting TRBD2. The CDR3 protein is CASSKIAGPGYEQFF. In DNA form, the CDR3 reads TGTGCCAGCAGCAAGATAGCGGGGCCCGGGTATGAGCAGTTCTTC.